The 20 T cell receptor beta chains listed next were all sequenced from one sample in a study of blood T cell repertoires in COVID-19. Using immunoSEQ multiplex PCR, the repertoire was profiled, and TCRdb retains in-frame clones only, with some absent. The repertoire holds approximately 300,000 clones, about 84% seen once, with 1.5% to 2% in the top ten. Specimen: peripheral blood. These receptors were taken from a woman aged 45-59 years with acute or convalescent COVID-19.

V gene TRBV30 combines with J gene TRBJ1-1; 10 nucleotides agree with TRBD1. Germline values: CDR1 GTSNPN, CDR2 SVGIG (reference sequence). Trimming took 0 bases from V and 3 from J; bases not matched to a gene: 16. The CDR3 totals 19 residues. The CDR3 DNA is TGTGCCTGGAGTGTACTCCGGACAGGGGGGTGGCAATCGGACACTGAAGCTTTCTTT. As protein: CAWSVLRTGGWQSDTEAFF.

The chain combines TRBV6-2 or TRBV6-3 with TRBJ2-7; 8 bases agree with TRBD2. This CDR3 has 15 amino acids. Germline-derived CDR1 and CDR2 are MNHEY and SVGEGT. Trimming at V came to 2 bases and at J to 4 bases, leaving 7 bases not matched to a gene. CDR3 in DNA: TGTGCCAGCAGTTACCGAGCGGGAGCGGATTACGAGCAGTACTTC. Its protein product is CASSYRAGADYEQYF.

The rearrangement uses TRBV5-1 and TRBJ1-2; TRBD1 agrees at 7 bases. The V gene end was trimmed by 5 bases and the J gene end by 7 bases; junction bases not matched to a gene: 8. The CDR3 is 13 residues long. Germline CDR1 SGHRS, CDR2 YFSETQ. CDR3 sequence (DNA): TGCGCCAGCAGTACGGACAGGAGAGGTGGCTACACCTTC. Its translation is CASSTDRRGGYTF.

The chain is built from TRBV11-2 and TRBJ2-7; tentative D call: TRBD2 (5 bases). The length of the CDR3 is 13 residues. CDR1 is SGHAT, CDR2 FQNNGV, per germline. V was trimmed by 1 base and J by 3 bases, leaving 7 bases between them. DNA for the CDR3: TGTGCCAGCAGCTTAGTCGGAGGCTACGAGCAGTACTTC. This gives the protein CASSLVGGYEQYF.

CDR3 nucleotides: TGTGCCACCAGCCAGGGACTAGCGGGAGAGCAACAGTTCTTC. It yields the protein CATSQGLAGEQQFF. The rearrangement links TRBV15 to TRBJ2-1, with 14 nucleotides matching TRBD2. V shed 5 bases, J shed 13 bases, and the junction held 7 bases outside the gene matches. Germline assignment: CDR1 LNHNV and CDR2 YYDKDF (reference sequence). There are 14 residues in the CDR3. Combining the CDR3 with reference TRBV15 and TRBJ2-1 gives the whole variable domain DAMVIQNPRYQVTQFGKPVTLSCSQTLNHNVMYWYQQKSSQAPKLLFHYYDKDFNNEADTPDNFQSRRPNTSFCFLDIRSPGLGDTAMYLCATSQGLAGEQQFFGPGTRLTVL.

This chain links TRBV27 with TRBJ2-7; TRBD1 matches 10 bases. The length of the CDR3 is 15 residues. Germline-derived CDR1 and CDR2 are MNHEY and SMNVEV (reference sequence). With 3 bases clipped from V and 2 bases from J, the junction kept 4 bases outside the gene matches. CDR3 loop: CASSLTGGSTYEQYF. The CDR3 DNA follows: TGTGCCAGCAGTTTGACAGGGGGCTCCACCTACGAGCAGTACTTC.

The V call is TRBV4-1, the J call TRBJ2-1; D is possibly TRBD2 (6 bases). The CDR3 covers 18 residues. Looked up from germline, CDR1 is MGHRA and CDR2 is YSYEKL. V was pared by 1 base and J by 0 bases, with 16 bases between. In DNA form, the CDR3 reads TGCGCCAGCAGCCAAGGAACGGGACTTTCGAGCTCCTACAATGAGCAGTTCTTC. Amino acid sequence: CASSQGTGLSSSYNEQFF.

The chain joins TRBV19 to TRBJ1-2; a weak D match, TRBD1 (6 bases). CDR3 size: 13 residues. Germline CDR1 reads LNHDA; CDR2 reads SQIVND (reference sequence). Deletions cut 3 bases from V and 6 bases from J, with 11 bases between. The CDR3 DNA is TGTGCCAGTAGTATCCGGGACACAAATGGCTACACCTTC. It yields the protein CASSIRDTNGYTF.

This clone was detected only a few times. The chain joins TRBV3-1 (or the pseudogene TRBV3-2) to TRBJ2-7, with TRBD2 matching 10 bases. Germline V CDR1 and CDR2: LGHDT, YNNKEL (reference sequence). V dropped 2 bases and J dropped 1; count of bases not matched to a gene: 5. The CDR3 extends over 16 amino acids. DNA for the CDR3: TGTGCCAGCAGCCAATACTTAGCGGGAGGTTCCTACGAGCAGTACTTC. Its translation: CASSQYLAGGSYEQYF.

This chain uses TRBV12-3 or TRBV12-4 with TRBJ1-1; D remains unclear. Between the trimmed V and J ends, which lost 1 base and 1 base, there was a span of 4 bases. This CDR3 is 13 amino acids long. CDR3 sequence: CASSLVWNTEAFF. The DNA for the CDR3 is TGTGCCAGCAGTTTAGTCTGGAACACTGAAGCTTTCTTT.

The chain couples TRBV27 to TRBJ1-5, with TRBD1 as a possible D gene (5 bases). Germline CDR1 MNHEY, CDR2 SMNVEV (reference sequence). CDR3 length: 16 residues. V was clipped by 0 bases and J by 2 bases, with 11 bases between them. CDR3 bases: TGTGCCAGCAGTTTATCAGGCAGGGTAGGCAATCAGCCCCAGCATTTT. It codes for CASSLSGRVGNQPQHF.

V is TRBV6-2 or TRBV6-3 and J is TRBJ2-1, with TRBD2 matching over 10 bases. Germline-derived CDR1 and CDR2 are MNHEY and SVGEGT. Trimming removed 4 bases from V and 4 bases from J; junction bases left unmatched: 4. CDR3 length: 15 residues. CDR3 protein: CASSSPTSGYNEQFF. In DNA, the CDR3 is TGTGCCAGCAGTTCCCCGACTAGCGGGTACAATGAGCAGTTCTTC.

The V gene is TRBV6-1, the J gene TRBJ1-2, with D possibly matching TRBD1 (5 bases). The germline gives CDR1 MNHNS, CDR2 SASEGT. The germline V and J ends were trimmed by 0 bases and 5 bases, with 22 bases remaining between them. CDR3 length: 18 amino acids. In nucleotides, the CDR3 is TGTGCCAGCAGTGAAGCGCTGGGAGGGGTGAGAGTACGTTATGGCTACACCTTC. Translating it yields CASSEALGGVRVRYGYTF.

This clone was recorded a few times. V and J are TRBV2 and TRBJ2-3, with TRBD2 identical over 7 bases. J was trimmed by 4 bases and V by 8 bases; bases with no gene match: 9. Per the germline V gene, CDR1 is SNHLY and CDR2 is FYNNEI. The CDR3 sequence is 14 residues long. The DNA for the CDR3 is TGTGCCAGCGTCCTGGTGGGAGGGTCAGATACGCAGTATTTT. Translated: CASVLVGGSDTQYF.

J is TRBJ1-2 and V is TRBV7-9, with 12 bases aligning to TRBD1. Germline V CDR1 and CDR2: SEHNR, FQNEAQ (reference sequence). The V and J ends lost 2 bases and 7 bases, in that order; junction bases with no gene match: 5. The CDR3 runs to 15 residues. CDR3 sequence reads: CASSLYRDRGLGYTF. Here the CDR3 DNA reads TGTGCCAGCAGCTTATACCGGGACAGGGGGCTTGGCTACACCTTC.

This chain connects TRBV24-1 to TRBJ2-1; TRBD2 agrees at 9 bases. The germline CDR1 and CDR2 sequences are KGHDR and SFDVKD. The length of the CDR3 is 16 residues. V gave up 2 bases and J gave up 0 bases; unmatched junction bases: 1. The CDR3 loop is CATSDWREGSYNEQFF. CDR3 nucleotide sequence: TGTGCCACCAGTGATTGGCGGGAGGGCTCCTACAATGAGCAGTTCTTC.

The chain is built from TRBV7-9 and TRBJ2-5; possibly TRBD1 for D (6 bases). Germline CDR1 is SEHNR and CDR2 is FQNEAQ (reference sequence). The CDR3 sequence is 13 residues long. V lost 5 bases, J lost 8 bases, and 15 bases lay in between. CDR3 sequence: CASSLLEGDTQYF. CDR3 nucleotide sequence: TGTGCCAGCAGCCTACTAGAGGGGGATACCCAGTACTTC.

The chain has TRBV5-1 and TRBJ1-2; D remains unclear. Germline V gene data show CDR1 as SGHRS and CDR2 as YFSETQ. The CDR3 consists of 12 residues. V lost 4 bases and J 5 bases, leaving 9 bases between the germline ends. CDR3 region: CASSGLKYGYTF. The CDR3 DNA reads as TGCGCCAGCAGCGGACTCAAATATGGCTACACCTTC. The variable domain in full, with the rest retrieved from reference TRBV5-1 and TRBJ1-2, is KAGVTQTPRYLIKTRGQQVTLSCSPISGHRSVSWYQQTPGQGLQFLFEYFSETQRNKGNFPGRFSGRQFSNSRSEMNVSTLELGDSALYLCASSGLKYGYTFGSGTRLTVV.

V usage is TRBV4-1 and J usage is TRBJ2-3; possibly TRBD2 for D (5 bases). Germline V gives CDR1 MGHRA, CDR2 YSYEKL. This CDR3 has 12 residues. Deletions cut 0 bases from V and 8 bases from J, with 6 bases between. In DNA form, the CDR3 reads TGCGCCAGCAGCCAAGACGGAGGTACGCAGTATTTT. Translated: CASSQDGGTQYF.

This chain uses TRBV13 with TRBJ1-1; a possible D gene is TRBD1 (5 bases). The V end lost 5 bases, the J end lost 0 bases, and 13 bases lay between the germline ends. The CDR3 length is 15 residues. From germline, CDR1 is PRHDT and CDR2 FYEKMQ (reference sequence). This CDR3 is CASSSVAGVNTEAFF. The CDR3 nucleotides are TGTGCCAGCAGCAGCGTTGCGGGGGTGAACACTGAAGCTTTCTTT.